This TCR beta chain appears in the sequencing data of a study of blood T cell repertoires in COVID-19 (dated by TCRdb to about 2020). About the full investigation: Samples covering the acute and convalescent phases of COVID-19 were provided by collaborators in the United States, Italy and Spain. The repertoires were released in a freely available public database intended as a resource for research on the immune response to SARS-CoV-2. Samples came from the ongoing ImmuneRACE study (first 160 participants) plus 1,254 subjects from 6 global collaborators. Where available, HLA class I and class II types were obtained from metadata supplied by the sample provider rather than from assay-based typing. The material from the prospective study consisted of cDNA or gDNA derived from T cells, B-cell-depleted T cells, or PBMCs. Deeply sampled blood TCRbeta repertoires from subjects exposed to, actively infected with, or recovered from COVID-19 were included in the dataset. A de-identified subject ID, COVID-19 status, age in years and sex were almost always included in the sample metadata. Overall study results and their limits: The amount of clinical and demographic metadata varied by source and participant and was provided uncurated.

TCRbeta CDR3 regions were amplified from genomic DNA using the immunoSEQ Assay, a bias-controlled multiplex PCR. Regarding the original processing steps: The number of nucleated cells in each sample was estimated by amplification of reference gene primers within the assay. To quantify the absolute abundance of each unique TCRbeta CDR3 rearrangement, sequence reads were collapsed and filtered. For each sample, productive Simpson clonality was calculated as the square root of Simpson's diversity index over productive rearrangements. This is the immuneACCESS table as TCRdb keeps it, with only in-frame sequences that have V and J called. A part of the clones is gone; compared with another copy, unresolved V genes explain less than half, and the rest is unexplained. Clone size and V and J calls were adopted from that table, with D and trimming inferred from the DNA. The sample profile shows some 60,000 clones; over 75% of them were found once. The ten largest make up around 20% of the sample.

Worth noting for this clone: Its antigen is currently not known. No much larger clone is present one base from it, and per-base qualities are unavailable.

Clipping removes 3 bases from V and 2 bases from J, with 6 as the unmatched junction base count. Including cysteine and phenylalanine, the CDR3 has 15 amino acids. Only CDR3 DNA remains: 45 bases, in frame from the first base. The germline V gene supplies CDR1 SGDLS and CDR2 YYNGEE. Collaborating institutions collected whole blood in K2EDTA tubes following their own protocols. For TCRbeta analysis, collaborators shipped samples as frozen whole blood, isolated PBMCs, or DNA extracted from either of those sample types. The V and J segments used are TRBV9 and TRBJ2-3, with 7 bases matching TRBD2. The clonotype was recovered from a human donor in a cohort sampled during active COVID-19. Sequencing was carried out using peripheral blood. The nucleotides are TGTGCCAGCAGCGCCAGAGCGGGGCTCACAGATACGCAGTATTTT. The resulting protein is CASSARAGLTDTQYF.